What follows describes a single TCR beta chain. Sample-barcoded 5' priming and a J-beta primer mix drove a second PCR of roughly 6 to 12 cycles. A template-switch adaptor containing 12 random nucleotides labeled each cDNA molecule. Each CDR3 protein is one row after TCRdb ran MiXCR on the 5' RACE reads. Of some 1.4 million distinct CDR3 sequences detected, roughly 45% appear once; the ten largest clones hold roughly 8.2%. The CDR3 has 17 residues. Per the germline V gene, CDR1 is KGHSH and CDR2 is LQKENI. With V trimmed by 2 bases and J by 0 bases, 5 bases remained unmatched. These data belong to a study of blood T cells in healthy people across ages.

The chain uses TRBV18 and TRBJ2-1, with TRBD2 matching 9 bases. The clonotype comes from a woman younger than 30 in good health. The sample consisted of blood. The CDR3 loop is CASSPILAGLSYNEQFF. The CDR3 DNA reads TGTGCCAGCTCACCAATCCTAGCGGGACTCTCCTACAATGAGCAGTTCTTC.